The source of this TCR beta chain is a study of blood T cell repertoires in COVID-19. Study-level information: Collection of acute and convalescent COVID-19 samples took place in the United States, Italy and Spain. PBMCs, B-cell-depleted T cells, or T cells were the source of the cDNA or gDNA that made up the material.

Trimming removed 2 bases from V and 1 base from J; junction bases left unmatched: 11. The germline V gene has CDR1 SGHTA and CDR2 FQGNSA. This CDR3 contains 17 residues. The table lists this clone with a count of one. This table comes from immunoSEQ multiplex PCR, and its TCRdb copy is limited to in-frame clones, with some not included. The table has about 200,000 clones, 65% to 90% seen once. Participants reported their clinical history, and cohort assignment relied on those reports. This clonotype originated in a man aged 40-49 years who had recovered from COVID-19. Sequenced material: PBMCs or T cells enriched from blood (not recorded which). The rearrangement joins TRBV7-2 to TRBJ2-7; 7 nucleotides align to TRBD2. The CDR3 is CASSLNTWGGASYEQYF. The DNA of the CDR3 is TGTGCCAGCAGCTTAAACACTTGGGGAGGGGCGTCCTACGAGCAGTACTTC.